The TCR beta chain described here comes from a study of tumor and adjacent non-tumor tissue in lung cancer. This CDR3 spans 17 amino acids. CDR1 and CDR2 (germline): LGHNA, YSLEER. In this sample, this clonotype turned up once. At one of its ends the junction is not consistent with the germline gene, which may arise from a read error. Three rounds of nested PCR, following a modified ARM-PCR protocol, produced the TCRbeta library. TCRdb reanalysed the multiplex PCR reads using MiXCR and keeps one entry per CDR3 protein. The table records some 70,000 distinct CDR3 sequences, around 70% of them present only once. The template was RNA from unsorted bulk tissue. The normal lung tissue was taken more than 3 cm from the tumor edge.

Source material: distant non-tumor lung tissue. The chain recombines TRBV4-3 with TRBJ2-3, with D unresolved. The sequence came from a woman in her fifties or sixties with non-small cell lung cancer. CDR3 DNA: TGTGCCAGCAGCCAAGATTTTGCACTCCCGCTCACAGATACGCAGTATTTT. Its translation: CASSQDFALPLTDTQYF.